This T cell receptor (beta chain) stems from a study of T cells in Graves' hyperthyroidism and ophthalmopathy. In its sample, this clonotype was seen many times. Its antigen is unknown. Deletions cut 4 bases from V and 5 bases from J, with 17 bases between. The CDR3 totals 15 residues. Germline V gives CDR1 SGHTS, CDR2 YDEGEE. Authors of the study amplified TCR beta CDR3 regions from RNA transcripts. With the HTBI primer set, the TCR CDR3 went through a first round of RT-PCR. From the multiplex PCR reads, TCRdb called clonotypes with MiXCR, one entry per CDR3 protein. The table has a few hundred thousand distinct CDR3 sequences, about 13% seen once. Study-wide points: Onset of ophthalmopathy came a median around 7.1 months after the model predicted it. Most expanded thyroid clonotypes above 0.001 also appeared in blood.

The clonotype originates from a woman aged 18-29 years with Graves' hyperthyroidism. This chain uses TRBV5-8 with TRBJ2-3; perhaps TRBD2 as D (6 bases). The sequenced sample consisted of blood. The CDR3 DNA reads TGTGCCAGCAGCCCCACAACTAGCCTACAAGATACGCAGTATTTT. Translating gives CASSPTTSLQDTQYF.